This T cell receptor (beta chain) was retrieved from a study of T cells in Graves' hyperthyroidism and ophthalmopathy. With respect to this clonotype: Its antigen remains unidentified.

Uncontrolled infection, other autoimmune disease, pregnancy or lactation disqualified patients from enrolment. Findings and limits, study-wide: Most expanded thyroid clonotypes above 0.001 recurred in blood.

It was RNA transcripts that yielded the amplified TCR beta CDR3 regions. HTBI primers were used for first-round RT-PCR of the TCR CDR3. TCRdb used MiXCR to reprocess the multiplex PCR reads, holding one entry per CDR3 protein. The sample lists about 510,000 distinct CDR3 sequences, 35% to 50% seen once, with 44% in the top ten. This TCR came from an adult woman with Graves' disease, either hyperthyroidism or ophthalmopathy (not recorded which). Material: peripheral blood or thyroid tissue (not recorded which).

CDR3 coding DNA: TGCAGCGTGGTTGGAAGGGGGGGAACTGAAGCTTTCTTT. Protein sequence: CSVVGRGGTEAFF. The chain joins TRBV29-1 to TRBJ1-1; D may be TRBD1 (6 bases). The V end lost 6 bases, the J end lost 5 bases, and 16 bases lay between the germline ends. Looked up from germline, CDR1 is SQVTM and CDR2 is ANQGSEA. CDR3 length: 13 amino acids.